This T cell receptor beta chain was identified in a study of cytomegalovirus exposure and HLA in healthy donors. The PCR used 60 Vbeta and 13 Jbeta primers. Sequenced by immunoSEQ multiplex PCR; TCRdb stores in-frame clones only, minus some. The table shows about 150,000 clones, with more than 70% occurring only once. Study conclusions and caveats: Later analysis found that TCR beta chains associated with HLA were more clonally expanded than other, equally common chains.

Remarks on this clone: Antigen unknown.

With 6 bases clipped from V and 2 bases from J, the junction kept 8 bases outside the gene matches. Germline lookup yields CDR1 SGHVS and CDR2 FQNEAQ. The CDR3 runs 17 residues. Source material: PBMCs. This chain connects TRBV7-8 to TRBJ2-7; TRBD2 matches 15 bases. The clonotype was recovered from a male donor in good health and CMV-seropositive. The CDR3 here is CASSRGLAGGSPYEQYF. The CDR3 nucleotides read TGTGCCAGCAGTCGAGGACTAGCGGGAGGGTCCCCCTACGAGCAGTACTTC.